This T cell receptor beta chain was captured by sequencing in a study of shared clonotypes between healthy human individuals. Regarding this clone: Its antigen is unknown.

This CDR3 has 14 residues. Germline lookup yields CDR1 LNHDA and CDR2 SQIVND (reference sequence). J lost 2 bases, V lost 6 bases, and 1 base had no gene match. In the original processing: ImmunoSEQ output lacked quality scores and full-length reads, limiting matched filtering. Produced via immunoSEQ multiplex PCR; TCRdb's table is partial and in-frame only. V and J calls and clone size follow that table, whereas D and trimming were derived from the DNA. The data contain about 1,800,000 clones, approximately 94% of them singletons. Study-wide findings and caveats: Researchers sampled only blood; tissue repertoires likely differ. Naive subsets usually exceeded memory subsets in estimated richness.

Naive CD8 cells lacked CD45RO, underwent positive selection for CCR7 and left out terminally differentiated effector memory CD45RA+ cells. This clonotype was obtained from a young man in good health. V usage is TRBV19 and J usage is TRBJ2-1, with 10 nucleotides matching TRBD2. The sequencing sample was made of naive CD8+ T cells sorted from blood. The CDR3 protein is CASSGLAAYNEQFF. The CDR3, as DNA: TGTGCCAGTAGCGGACTAGCGGCCTACAATGAGCAGTTCTTC.